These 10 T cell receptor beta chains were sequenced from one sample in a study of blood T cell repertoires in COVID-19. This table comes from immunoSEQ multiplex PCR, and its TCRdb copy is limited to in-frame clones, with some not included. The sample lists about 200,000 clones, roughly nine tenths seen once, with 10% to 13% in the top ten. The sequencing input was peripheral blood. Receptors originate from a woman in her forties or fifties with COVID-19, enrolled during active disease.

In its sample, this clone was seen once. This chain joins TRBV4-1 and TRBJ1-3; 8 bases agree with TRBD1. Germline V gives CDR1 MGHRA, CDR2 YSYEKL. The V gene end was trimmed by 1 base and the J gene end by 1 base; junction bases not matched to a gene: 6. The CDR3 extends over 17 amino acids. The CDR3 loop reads CASSQVSGTGSGNTIYF. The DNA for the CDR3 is TGCGCCAGCAGCCAAGTCTCCGGGACAGGATCTGGAAACACCATATATTTT.

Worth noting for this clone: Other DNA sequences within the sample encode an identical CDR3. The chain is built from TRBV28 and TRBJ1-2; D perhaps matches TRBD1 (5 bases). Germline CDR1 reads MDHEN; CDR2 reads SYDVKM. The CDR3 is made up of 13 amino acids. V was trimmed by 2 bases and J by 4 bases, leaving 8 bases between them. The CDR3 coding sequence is TGTGCCAGCAGTTTAGGGGGGGGCTATGGCTACACCTTC. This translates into CASSLGGGYGYTF.

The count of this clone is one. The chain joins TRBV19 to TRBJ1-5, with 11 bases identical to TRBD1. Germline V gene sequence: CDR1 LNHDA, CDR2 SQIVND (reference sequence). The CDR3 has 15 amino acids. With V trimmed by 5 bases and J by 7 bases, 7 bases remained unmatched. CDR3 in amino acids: CASSRGQGGEQPQHF. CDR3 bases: TGTGCCAGTAGTCGGGGACAGGGGGGAGAGCAGCCCCAGCATTTT.

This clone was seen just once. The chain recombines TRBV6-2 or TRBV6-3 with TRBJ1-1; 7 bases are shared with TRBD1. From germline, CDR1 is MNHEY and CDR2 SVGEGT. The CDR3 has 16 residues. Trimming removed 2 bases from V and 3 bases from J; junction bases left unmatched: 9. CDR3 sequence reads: CASSYHRTGRDTEAFF. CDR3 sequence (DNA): TGTGCCAGCAGTTACCACAGGACAGGAAGGGACACTGAAGCTTTCTTT.

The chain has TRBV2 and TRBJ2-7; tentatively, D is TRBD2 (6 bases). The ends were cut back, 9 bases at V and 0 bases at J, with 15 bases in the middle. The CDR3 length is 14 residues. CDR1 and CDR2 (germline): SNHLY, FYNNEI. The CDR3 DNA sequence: TGTGCCAGTTCGCGGGACTCCGTCTCCTACGAGCAGTACTTC. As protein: CASSRDSVSYEQYF. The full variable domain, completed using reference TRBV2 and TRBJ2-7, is EPEVTQTPSHQVTQMGQEVILRCVPISNHLYFYWYRQILGQKVEFLVSFYNNEISEKSEIFDDQFSVERPDGSNFTLKIRSTKLEDSAMYFCASSRDSVSYEQYFGPGTRLTVT.

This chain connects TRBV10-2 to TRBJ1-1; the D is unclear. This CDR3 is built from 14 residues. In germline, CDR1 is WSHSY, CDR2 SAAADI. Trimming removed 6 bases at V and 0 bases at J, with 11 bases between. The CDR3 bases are TGCGCCAGCAGGCCCCAACTGGTGAACACTGAAGCTTTCTTT. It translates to CASRPQLVNTEAFF.

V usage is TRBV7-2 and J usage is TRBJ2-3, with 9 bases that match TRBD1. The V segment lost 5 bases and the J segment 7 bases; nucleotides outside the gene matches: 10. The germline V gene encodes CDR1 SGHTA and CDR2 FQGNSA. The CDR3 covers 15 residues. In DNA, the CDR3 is TGTGCCAGCAGCCCAACGGGACAGGGAGGGTATACGCAGTATTTT. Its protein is CASSPTGQGGYTQYF.

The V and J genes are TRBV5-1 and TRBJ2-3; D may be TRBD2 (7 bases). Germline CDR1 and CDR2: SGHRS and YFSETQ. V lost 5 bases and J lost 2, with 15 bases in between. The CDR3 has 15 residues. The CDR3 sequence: CASREGGALTDTQYF. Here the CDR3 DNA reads TGCGCCAGCAGAGAGGGGGGGGCGCTCACAGATACGCAGTATTTT.

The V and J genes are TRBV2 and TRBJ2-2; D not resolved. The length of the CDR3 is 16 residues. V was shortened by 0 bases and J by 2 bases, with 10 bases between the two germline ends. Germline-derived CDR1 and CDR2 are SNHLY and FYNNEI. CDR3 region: CASSEAWSLNTGELFF. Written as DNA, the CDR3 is TGTGCCAGCAGTGAAGCGTGGAGCCTTAACACCGGGGAGCTGTTTTTT. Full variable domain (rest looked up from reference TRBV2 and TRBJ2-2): EPEVTQTPSHQVTQMGQEVILRCVPISNHLYFYWYRQILGQKVEFLVSFYNNEISEKSEIFDDQFSVERPDGSNFTLKIRSTKLEDSAMYFCASSEAWSLNTGELFFGEGSRLTVL.

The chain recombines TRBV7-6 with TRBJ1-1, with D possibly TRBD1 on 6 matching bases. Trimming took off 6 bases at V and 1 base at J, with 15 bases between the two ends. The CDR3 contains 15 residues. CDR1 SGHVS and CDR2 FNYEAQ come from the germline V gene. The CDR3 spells CASRLGGAENTEAFF. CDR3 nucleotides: TGTGCCAGCAGGCTAGGGGGGGCGGAGAACACTGAAGCTTTCTTT.